Below are 19 T cell receptor beta chains sequenced from a single sample in a study of cytomegalovirus exposure and HLA in healthy donors. The PCR employed 60 Vbeta primers together with 13 Jbeta primers. Data came from immunoSEQ multiplex PCR; TCRdb stores just in-frame clones and leaves some out. This table holds more than 95,000 clones, roughly 78% found once. Sequenced: PBMCs. The receptors derive from a man aged 25-45 years in good health and CMV-seronegative.

The rearrangement joins TRBV18 to TRBJ2-3, with no clear D. Per germline, CDR1 KGHSH and CDR2 LQKENI. Trimming removed 2 bases at V and 4 bases at J, with 4 bases between. This CDR3 is built from 12 residues. CDR3 loop: CASSPEADTQYF. In DNA, the CDR3 is TGTGCCAGCTCACCAGAGGCAGATACGCAGTATTTT.

V and J are TRBV21-1 and TRBJ1-4; the table names TRBD1, a call not compared with the DNA. TRBV21-1 constitutes a pseudogene. The CDR3 loop spans 14 amino acids. This CDR3 reads CASSNDRMNEKLFF. As DNA, the CDR3 is TGTGCCAGCAGCAACGACAGGATGAATGAAAAACTGTTTTTT.

The V and J genes are TRBV16 and TRBJ2-1, with 7 bases fitting TRBD2. V lost 0 bases to trimming and J lost 7 bases; unmatched junction nucleotides: 6. The CDR3 extends over 15 amino acids. From germline, CDR1 is KGHSY and CDR2 FQNENV. This chain's CDR3 is CASSQSGRGYNEQFF. The CDR3 DNA follows: TGTGCCAGCAGCCAATCGGGGAGGGGCTATAATGAGCAGTTCTTC. Variable domain in full (rest from reference TRBV16 and TRBJ2-1): GEEVAQTPKHLVRGEGQKAKLYCAPIKGHSYVFWYQQVLKNEFKFLISFQNENVFDETGMPKERFSAKCLPNSPCSLEIQATKLEDSAVYFCASSQSGRGYNEQFFGPGTRLTVL.

This clone was seen once. This sequence joins TRBV7-2 and TRBJ1-5; D gene ambiguous. Trimming pared 4 bases from V and 7 bases from J, leaving 8 bases between. The CDR3 covers 12 residues. Germline CDR1 is SGHTA and CDR2 is FQGNSA. The CDR3 here is CASSYRGQPQHF. DNA for the CDR3: TGTGCCAGCAGCTACCGAGGGCAGCCCCAGCATTTT.

The V and J genes are TRBV28 and TRBJ2-7; TRBD1 agrees at 7 bases. CDR1 is MDHEN, CDR2 SYDVKM, per germline. V lost 5 bases and J lost 3; bases outside the gene matches: 7. The CDR3 is 14 residues long. CDR3 region: CASSPTGSDYEQYF. CDR3 nucleotide sequence: TGTGCCAGCAGTCCGACAGGGTCAGACTACGAGCAGTACTTC.

This clone was recorded a few times. This sequence joins TRBV11-3 and TRBJ1-1; 8 bases line up with TRBD1. Germline CDR1 and CDR2: SGHNT and YENEEA. J was trimmed by 2 bases and V by 1 base; bases with no gene match: 9. The CDR3 consists of 17 residues. CDR3 residues: CASSLGHKDRGNTEAFF. DNA for the CDR3: TGTGCCAGCAGCTTAGGCCATAAAGACAGGGGTAACACTGAAGCTTTCTTT.

The J gene is TRBJ1-2, the V gene TRBV9; 7 bases agree with TRBD1. The germline CDR1 and CDR2 sequences are SGDLS and YYNGEE. CDR3 length: 13 amino acids. V lost 4 bases to trimming and J lost 5 bases; unmatched junction nucleotides: 5. CDR3 residues: CASSPRTGYGYTF. The CDR3 nucleotides are TGTGCCAGCAGCCCCCGGACAGGATATGGCTACACCTTC.

The chain couples TRBV6-5 to TRBJ2-7, with D hard to call. The CDR3 spans 11 residues. Trimming cost V 10 bases and J 2 bases, with 9 bases left between them. The germline V gene encodes CDR1 MNHEY and CDR2 SVGAGI. DNA of the CDR3: TGTGCCAACCAGGCTCCCTACGAGCAGTACTTC. This codes for CANQAPYEQYF.

This clone was picked up one time. V usage is TRBV5-1 and J usage is TRBJ1-5, with unresolved D. Trimming pared 1 base from V and 5 bases from J, leaving 7 bases between. Germline V gene data show CDR1 as SGHRS and CDR2 as YFSETQ. This CDR3 contains 13 residues. CDR3 residues: CASSLWADQPQHF. CDR3 nucleotides: TGCGCCAGCAGCTTGTGGGCAGATCAGCCCCAGCATTTT. Full variable domain (remainder filled in from reference TRBV5-1 and TRBJ1-5): KAGVTQTPRYLIKTRGQQVTLSCSPISGHRSVSWYQQTPGQGLQFLFEYFSETQRNKGNFPGRFSGRQFSNSRSEMNVSTLELGDSALYLCASSLWADQPQHFGDGTRLSIL.

The V gene is TRBV28, the J gene TRBJ1-5; 8 bases are a match to TRBD1. CDR3 length: 18 amino acids. The V gene's germline CDR1 is MDHEN and CDR2 SYDVKM. The V segment lost 5 bases and the J segment 2 bases; nucleotides outside the gene matches: 14. This CDR3 is CASSPGQVTSRGNQPQHF. The CDR3 DNA reads TGTGCCAGCAGTCCGGGACAGGTTACCTCCCGGGGCAATCAGCCCCAGCATTTT.

The V and J genes are TRBV2 and TRBJ2-5, with D hard to call. The last part of the DNA fits TRBJ2-7 better; the J call may be wrong. The CDR3 consists of 14 residues. From germline, CDR1 is SNHLY and CDR2 FYNNEI. The CDR3 nucleotides are TGTGCCAGCAGTGTGTGGCAGAATCACTACGAGCAGTACTTC. It yields the protein CASSVWQNHYEQYF.

The CDR3 sequence: CASSSNRDRGWGQPQHF. For the CDR3, the DNA is TGCGCCAGCAGTTCAAACCGGGACAGGGGTTGGGGTCAGCCCCAGCATTTT. The V and J genes are TRBV10-1 and TRBJ1-5; 10 bases are shared with TRBD1. This CDR3 is 17 amino acids long. The ends lost 5 bases at V and 6 bases at J; junction bases unmatched: 13. Germline V gives CDR1 WNHNN, CDR2 SYGVQD (reference sequence).

V usage is TRBV4-1 and J usage is TRBJ1-3, with 7 positions matching TRBD1. The ends lost 0 bases at V and 1 base at J; junction bases unmatched: 3. This CDR3 is 16 amino acids long. Looked up from germline, CDR1 is MGHRA and CDR2 is YSYEKL. CDR3 amino acids: CASSQEQGKSGNTIYF. CDR3 nucleotide sequence: TGCGCCAGCAGCCAAGAACAGGGGAAGTCTGGAAACACCATATATTTT.

This rearrangement joins TRBV5-1 to TRBJ2-3, with 7 nucleotides matching TRBD1. The J segment lost 2 bases and the V segment lost 3 bases, leaving 3 bases of the junction unmatched. The CDR3 has 14 residues. Germline loops: CDR1 SGHRS, CDR2 YFSETQ. The CDR3 region has the DNA TGCGCCAGCAGCTCGGGACAGAACACAGATACGCAGTATTTT. This encodes CASSSGQNTDTQYF.

This clone was detected a few times. J is TRBJ1-3 and V is TRBV30; D gene ambiguous. Trimming took off 3 bases at V and 0 bases at J, with 9 bases between the two ends. The CDR3 consists of 14 residues. Germline CDR1 GTSNPN, CDR2 SVGIG (reference sequence). CDR3 region: CAWRGRSSGNTIYF. CDR3 nucleotide sequence: TGTGCCTGGAGGGGCCGCAGCTCTGGAAACACCATATATTTT.

The CDR3 protein is CASSPWPGNTIYF. The CDR3 nucleotides are TGTGCCAGCAGCCCCTGGCCCGGAAACACCATATATTTT. The chain combines TRBV9 with TRBJ1-3, with D hard to call. There are 13 residues in the CDR3. The germline CDR1 and CDR2 sequences are SGDLS and YYNGEE. V gave up 4 bases and J gave up 4 bases, with 9 bases separating them.

The V gene is TRBV4-2, the J gene TRBJ2-2; 11 bases map to TRBD2. Germline lookup yields CDR1 LGHNA and CDR2 YNFKEQ. The J segment lost 1 base and the V segment lost 1 base, leaving 2 bases of the junction unmatched. CDR3 length: 17 residues. The CDR3 region is CASSQGLAGGNTGELFF. CDR3 in DNA: TGTGCCAGCAGCCAAGGGCTAGCGGGGGGGAACACCGGGGAGCTGTTTTTT.

V is TRBV19 and J is TRBJ2-7, with 14 bases that match TRBD2. V dropped 5 bases and J dropped 3; count of bases not matched to a gene: 9. Germline lookup yields CDR1 LNHDA and CDR2 SQIVND (reference sequence). The CDR3 sequence is 17 residues long. The DNA for the CDR3 is TGTGCCAGTAGTGATCGGACTAGCGGGGGGCGAAACTACGAGCAGTACTTC. It encodes CASSDRTSGGRNYEQYF.

This clone was seen only a few times. The chain joins TRBV5-4 to TRBJ1-1; the D gene is possibly TRBD1 (5 bases). The CDR3 consists of 14 residues. V was cut by 0 bases and J by 5 bases, with 11 bases left in between. CDR1 is SGHNT and CDR2 is YYREEE in the germline V gene (reference sequence). Here the CDR3 DNA reads TGTGCCAGCAGCTTGGATGGGGGAGGGACTGAAGCTTTCTTT. Translation: CASSLDGGGTEAFF.